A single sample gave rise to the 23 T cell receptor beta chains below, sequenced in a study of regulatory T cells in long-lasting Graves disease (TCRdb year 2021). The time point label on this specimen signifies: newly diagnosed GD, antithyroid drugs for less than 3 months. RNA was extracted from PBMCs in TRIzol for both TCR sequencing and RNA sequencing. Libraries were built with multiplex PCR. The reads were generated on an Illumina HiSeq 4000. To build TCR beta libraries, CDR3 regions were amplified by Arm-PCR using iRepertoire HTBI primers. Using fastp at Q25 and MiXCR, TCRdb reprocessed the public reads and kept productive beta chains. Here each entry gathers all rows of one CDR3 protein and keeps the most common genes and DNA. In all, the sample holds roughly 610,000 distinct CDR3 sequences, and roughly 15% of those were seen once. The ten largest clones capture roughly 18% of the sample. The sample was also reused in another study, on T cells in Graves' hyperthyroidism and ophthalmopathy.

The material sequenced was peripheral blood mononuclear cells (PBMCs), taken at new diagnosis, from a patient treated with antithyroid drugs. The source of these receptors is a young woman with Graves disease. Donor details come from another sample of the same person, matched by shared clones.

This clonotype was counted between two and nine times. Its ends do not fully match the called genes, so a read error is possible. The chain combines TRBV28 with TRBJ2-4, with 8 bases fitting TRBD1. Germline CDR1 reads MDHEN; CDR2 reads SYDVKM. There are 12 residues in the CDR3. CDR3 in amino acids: CASSPPDRGFSF. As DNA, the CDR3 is TGTGCCAGCAGTCCCCCCGACAGGGGCTTTTCTTTC.

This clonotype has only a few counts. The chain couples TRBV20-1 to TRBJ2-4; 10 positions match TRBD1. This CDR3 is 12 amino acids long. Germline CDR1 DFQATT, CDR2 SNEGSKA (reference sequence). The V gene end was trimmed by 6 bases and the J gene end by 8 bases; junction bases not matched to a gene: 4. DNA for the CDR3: TGCAGTGCAAATGGACAGGGGGACATTCAGTACTTC. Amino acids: CSANGQGDIQYF.

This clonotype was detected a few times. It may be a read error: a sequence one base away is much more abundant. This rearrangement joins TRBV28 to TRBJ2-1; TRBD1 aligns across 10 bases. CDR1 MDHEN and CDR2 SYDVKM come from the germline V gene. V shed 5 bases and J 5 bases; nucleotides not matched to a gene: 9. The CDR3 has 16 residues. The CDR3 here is CASSATGTGAHNEQFF. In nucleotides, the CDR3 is TGTGCCAGCAGTGCTACCGGGACAGGGGCTCACAATGAGCAGTTCTTC.

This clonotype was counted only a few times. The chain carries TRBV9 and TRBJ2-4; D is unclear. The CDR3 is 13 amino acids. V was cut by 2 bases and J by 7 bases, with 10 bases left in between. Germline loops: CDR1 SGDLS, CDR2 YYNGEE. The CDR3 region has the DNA TGTGCCAGCAGCGTCGATTTAGGGAACATTCAGTACTTC. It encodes CASSVDLGNIQYF.

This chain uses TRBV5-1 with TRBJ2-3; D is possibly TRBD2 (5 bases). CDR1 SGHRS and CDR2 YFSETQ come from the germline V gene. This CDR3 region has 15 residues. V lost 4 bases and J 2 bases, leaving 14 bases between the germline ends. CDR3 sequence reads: CASSNVGLNTDTQYF. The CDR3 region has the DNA TGCGCCAGCAGCAACGTTGGACTGAACACAGATACGCAGTATTTT.

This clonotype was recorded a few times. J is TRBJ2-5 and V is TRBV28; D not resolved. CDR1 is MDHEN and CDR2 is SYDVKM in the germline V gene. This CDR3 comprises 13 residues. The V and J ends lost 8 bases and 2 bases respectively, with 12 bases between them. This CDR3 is CASGELPQETQYF. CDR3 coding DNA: TGTGCCAGCGGGGAATTACCACAAGAGACCCAGTACTTC.

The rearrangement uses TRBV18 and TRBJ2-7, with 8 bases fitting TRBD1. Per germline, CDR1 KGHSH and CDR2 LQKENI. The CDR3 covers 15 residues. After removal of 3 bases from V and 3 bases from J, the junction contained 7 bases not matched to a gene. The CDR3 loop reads CASSPQTGTGYEQYF. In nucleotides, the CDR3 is TGTGCCAGCTCACCTCAGACCGGGACAGGCTACGAGCAGTACTTC. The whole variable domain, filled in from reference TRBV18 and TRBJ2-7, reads NAGVMQNPRHLVRRRGQEARLRCSPMKGHSHVYWYRQLPEEGLKFMVYLQKENIIDESGMPKERFSAEFPKEGPSILRIQQVVRGDSAAYFCASSPQTGTGYEQYFGPGTRLTVT.

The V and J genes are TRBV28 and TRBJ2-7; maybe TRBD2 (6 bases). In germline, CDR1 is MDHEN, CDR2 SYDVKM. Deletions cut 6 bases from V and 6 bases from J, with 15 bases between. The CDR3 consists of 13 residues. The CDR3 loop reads CASSQEGPGEQYF. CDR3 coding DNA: TGTGCCAGCAGCCAGGAGGGACCGGGCGAGCAGTACTTC.

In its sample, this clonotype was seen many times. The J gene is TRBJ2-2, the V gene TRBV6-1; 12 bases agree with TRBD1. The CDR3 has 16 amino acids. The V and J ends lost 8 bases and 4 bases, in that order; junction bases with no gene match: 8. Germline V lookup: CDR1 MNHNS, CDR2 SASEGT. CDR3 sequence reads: CASRDRGQLSTGELFF. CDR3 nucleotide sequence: TGTGCCAGCCGGGACAGGGGGCAGTTGAGCACCGGGGAGCTGTTTTTT.

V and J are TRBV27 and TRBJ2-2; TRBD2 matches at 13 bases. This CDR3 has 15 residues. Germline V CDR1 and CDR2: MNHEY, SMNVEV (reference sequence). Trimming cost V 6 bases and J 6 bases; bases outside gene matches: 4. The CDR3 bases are TGTGCCAGCAGACCACTAGCGGGAGGGGCCGGGGAGCTGTTTTTT. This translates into CASRPLAGGAGELFF.

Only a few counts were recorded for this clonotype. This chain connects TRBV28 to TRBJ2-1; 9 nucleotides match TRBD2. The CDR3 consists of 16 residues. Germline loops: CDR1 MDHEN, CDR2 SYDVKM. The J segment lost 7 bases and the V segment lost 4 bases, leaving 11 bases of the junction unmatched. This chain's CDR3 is CASSSGGSGGLNEQFF. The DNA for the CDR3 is TGTGCCAGCAGTTCTGGCGGTAGCGGGGGTCTTAATGAGCAGTTCTTC. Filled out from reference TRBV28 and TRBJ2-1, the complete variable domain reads DVKVTQSSRYLVKRTGEKVFLECVQDMDHENMFWYRQDPGLGLRLIYFSYDVKMKEKGDIPEGYSVSREKKERFSLILESASTNQTSMYLCASSSGGSGGLNEQFFGPGTRLTVL.

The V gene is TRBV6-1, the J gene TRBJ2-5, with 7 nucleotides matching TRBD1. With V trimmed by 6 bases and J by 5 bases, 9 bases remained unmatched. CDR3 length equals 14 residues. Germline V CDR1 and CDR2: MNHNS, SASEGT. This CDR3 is CASRRNRGGETQYF. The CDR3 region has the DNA TGTGCCAGCAGACGTAACAGGGGTGGGGAGACCCAGTACTTC.

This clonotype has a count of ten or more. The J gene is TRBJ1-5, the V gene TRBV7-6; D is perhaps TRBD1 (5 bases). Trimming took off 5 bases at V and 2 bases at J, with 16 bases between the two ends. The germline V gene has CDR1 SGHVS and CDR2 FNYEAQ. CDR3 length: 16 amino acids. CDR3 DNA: TGTGCCAGCAGCCTCGGCGGGGGGATCGGCAATCAGCCCCAGCATTTT. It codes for CASSLGGGIGNQPQHF.

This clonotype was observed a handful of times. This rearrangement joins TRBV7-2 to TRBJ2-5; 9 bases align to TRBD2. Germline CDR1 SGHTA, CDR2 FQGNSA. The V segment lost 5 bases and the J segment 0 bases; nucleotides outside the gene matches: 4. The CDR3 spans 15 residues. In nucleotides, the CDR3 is TGTGCCAGCAGCCCTAGCGGGAATTACCAAGAGACCCAGTACTTC. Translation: CASSPSGNYQETQYF.

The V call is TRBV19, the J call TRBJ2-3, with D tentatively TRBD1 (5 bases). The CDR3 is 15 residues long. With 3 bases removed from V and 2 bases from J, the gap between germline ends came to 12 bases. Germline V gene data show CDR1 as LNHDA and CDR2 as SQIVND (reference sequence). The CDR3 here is CASSIQGAVTDTQYF. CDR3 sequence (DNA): TGTGCCAGTAGTATCCAAGGGGCCGTCACAGATACGCAGTATTTT.

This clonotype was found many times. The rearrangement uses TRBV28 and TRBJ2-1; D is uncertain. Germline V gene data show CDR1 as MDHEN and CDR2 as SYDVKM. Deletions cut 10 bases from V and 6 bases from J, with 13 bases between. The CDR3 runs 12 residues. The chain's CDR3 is CATLDGVNEQFF. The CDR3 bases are TGTGCCACCCTGGATGGGGTCAATGAGCAGTTCTTC.

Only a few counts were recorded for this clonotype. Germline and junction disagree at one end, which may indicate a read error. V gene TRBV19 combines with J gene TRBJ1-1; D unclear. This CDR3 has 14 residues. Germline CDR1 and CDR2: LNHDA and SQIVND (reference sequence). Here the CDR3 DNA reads TGTGCCAGTAGTATAGCCCCGGGGAACCCTGAAGCTTTCTTT. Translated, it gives CASSIAPGNPEAFF. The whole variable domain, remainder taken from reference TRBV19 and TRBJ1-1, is DGGITQSPKYLFRKEGQNVTLSCEQNLNHDAMYWYRQDPGQGLRLIYYSQIVNDFQKGDIAEGYSVSREKKESFPLTVTSAQKNPTAFYLCASSIAPGNPEAFFGQGTRLTVV.

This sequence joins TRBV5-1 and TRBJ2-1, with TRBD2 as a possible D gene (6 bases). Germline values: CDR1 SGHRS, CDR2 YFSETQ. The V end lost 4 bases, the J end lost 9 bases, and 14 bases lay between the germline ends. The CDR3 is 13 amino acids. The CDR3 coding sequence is TGCGCCAGCAGCCGAAGGGAGGAAGGTGAGCAGTTCTTC. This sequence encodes CASSRREEGEQFF.

CDR3 in amino acids: CSVLAGGSDTQYF. The CDR3 DNA sequence: TGCAGTGTACTAGCGGGAGGTTCAGATACGCAGTATTTT. The chain couples TRBV20-1 to TRBJ2-3; 12 bases fit TRBD2. J lost 4 bases, V lost 7 bases, and 3 bases had no gene match. The CDR3 consists of 13 residues. From germline, CDR1 is DFQATT and CDR2 SNEGSKA (reference sequence).

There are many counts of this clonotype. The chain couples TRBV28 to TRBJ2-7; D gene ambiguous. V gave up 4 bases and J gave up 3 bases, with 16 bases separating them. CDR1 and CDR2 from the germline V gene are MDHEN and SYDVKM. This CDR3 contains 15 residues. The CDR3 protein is CASSSLAPTGYEQYF. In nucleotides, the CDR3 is TGTGCCAGCAGTTCGCTTGCGCCTACCGGCTACGAGCAGTACTTC.

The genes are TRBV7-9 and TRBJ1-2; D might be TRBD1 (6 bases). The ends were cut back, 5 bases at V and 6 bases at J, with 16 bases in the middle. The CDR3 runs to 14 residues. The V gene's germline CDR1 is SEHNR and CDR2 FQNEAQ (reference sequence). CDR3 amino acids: CASSLQGHTNGYTF. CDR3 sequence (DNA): TGTGCCAGCAGCCTCCAGGGACATACAAATGGCTACACCTTC.

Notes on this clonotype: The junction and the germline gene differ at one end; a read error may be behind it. The CDR3 DNA sequence: TGTACCAGCAGCTTAGCAGGGGTGAGAGAGACCCAGTACTTC. Amino acid sequence: CTSSLAGVRETQYF. This chain uses TRBV7-9 with TRBJ2-5; the D gene is possibly TRBD1 (6 bases). CDR1 is SEHNR, CDR2 FQNEAQ, per germline (reference sequence). The CDR3 totals 14 residues.

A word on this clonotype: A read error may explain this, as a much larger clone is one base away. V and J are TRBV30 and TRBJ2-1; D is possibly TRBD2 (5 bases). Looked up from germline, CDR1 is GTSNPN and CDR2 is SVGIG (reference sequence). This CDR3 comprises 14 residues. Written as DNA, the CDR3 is TGTGCCTGGAGTGACGGGGTACCCTACAATGAGCAGCTCTTC. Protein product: CAWSDGVPYNEQLF.